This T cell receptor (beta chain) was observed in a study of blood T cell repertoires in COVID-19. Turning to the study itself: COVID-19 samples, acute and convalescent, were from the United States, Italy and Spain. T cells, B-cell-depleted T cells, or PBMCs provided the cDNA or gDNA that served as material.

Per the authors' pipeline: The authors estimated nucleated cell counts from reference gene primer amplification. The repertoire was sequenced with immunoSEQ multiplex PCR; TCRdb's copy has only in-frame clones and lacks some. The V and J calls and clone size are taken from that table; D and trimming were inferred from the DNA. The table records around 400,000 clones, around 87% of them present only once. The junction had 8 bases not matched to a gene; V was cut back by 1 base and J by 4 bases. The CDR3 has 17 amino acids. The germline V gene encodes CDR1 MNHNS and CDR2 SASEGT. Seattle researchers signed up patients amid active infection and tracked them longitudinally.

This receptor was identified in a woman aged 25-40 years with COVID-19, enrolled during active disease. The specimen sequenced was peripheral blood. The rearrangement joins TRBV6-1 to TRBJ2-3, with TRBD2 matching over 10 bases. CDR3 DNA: TGTGCCAGCAGTGAAGGGGCTAGCGGGGGCCCTGCAGATACGCAGTATTTT. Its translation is CASSEGASGGPADTQYF.